This entry features one TCR beta chain sequence. No antigen is known for it. This sample is drawn from a study of OX40 agonist ivuxolimab in advanced cancers. Study information: Recorded diagnoses for dose-escalation patients were hepatocellular carcinoma, melanoma, renal cell or head and neck cancer.

Study-wide results and caveats: Clonal expansion among partial responders at 0.1-3.0 mg/kg ranked near the lowest. No antigen was identified for the clonally expanded peripheral T cells. In CD8+ T cells, expanded clones were on average more numerous than in CD4+.

V was pared by 3 bases and J by 0 bases, with 9 bases between. The CDR3 totals 14 residues. The V gene's germline CDR1 is MNHEY and CDR2 SMNVEV (reference sequence). Method: immunoSEQ multiplex PCR; TCRdb's copy keeps in-frame clones and lacks some. Here the sample spans about 77,000 clones, 90% being singletons. This clonotype was sampled from an adult with an advanced solid tumor such as melanoma, head and neck, liver or kidney cancer. V usage is TRBV27 and J usage is TRBJ2-7; either TRBD1 or TRBD2 may fit D (5 bases each). The specimen was CD4+ or CD8+ T cells sorted from blood, collected in a trial of the OX40 agonist ivuxolimab. DNA of the CDR3: TGTGCCAGCAGTTTGGGACGAAGCTCCTACGAGCAGTACTTC. Protein product: CASSLGRSSYEQYF.